This T cell receptor (beta chain) stems from a study of early T cells in non-severe SARS-CoV-2 infection. The CDR3 contains 15 residues. The V end lost 0 bases, the J end lost 6 bases, and 14 bases lay between the germline ends. Germline CDR1 LGHNA, CDR2 YSLEER. The TCR library protocol attached unique molecular identifiers to the individual cDNA molecules. TCRdb independently ran MiXCR on the 5' RACE reads; one entry per CDR3 protein. The sample has roughly 52,000 distinct CDR3 sequences, 6.5% to 7.5% seen once; the top ten hold 5.5% to 7.5%. The sequenced sample was whole blood, obtained at baseline. The sequence was obtained from an adult who was a healthcare worker with PCR-confirmed SARS-CoV-2 infection or an uninfected control (not recorded which). The V and J genes are TRBV4-3 and TRBJ1-2; D remains unclear. The CDR3 region is CASSQETYRPNGYTF. The CDR3 bases are TGCGCCAGCAGCCAAGAAACTTACAGACCGAATGGCTACACCTTC.